What follows describes a single T cell receptor beta chain. This CDR3 contains 14 residues. V gave up 2 bases and J gave up 8 bases; unmatched junction bases: 4. Germline assignment: CDR1 SNHLY and CDR2 FYNNEI. Using immunoSEQ multiplex PCR, the repertoire was profiled, and TCRdb retains in-frame clones only, with some absent. Of some 250,000 clones in the sample, around 85% are singletons; the top ten hold over 7.5%. The data were taken from a study of blood T cell repertoires in COVID-19. Sequences were obtained from peripheral blood. The J gene is TRBJ1-4, the V gene TRBV2; 8 nucleotides agree with TRBD1. This TCR derives from a woman aged 80 or over with acute or convalescent COVID-19. The CDR3 loop reads CASSEQGAQEKLFF. DNA for the CDR3: TGTGCCAGCAGTGAACAGGGGGCCCAAGAAAAACTGTTTTTT.